Detailed here is one T cell receptor beta chain. The target of this receptor is not known. Base qualities are not provided; no much larger clone lies one nucleotide away. These data belong to a study of blood T cell repertoires in COVID-19 (dated by TCRdb to about 2020). Study-level background: Collaborator samples came from the United States, Italy and Spain and covered acute and convalescent phases of COVID-19. The material from the prospective study consisted of cDNA or gDNA derived from T cells, B-cell-depleted T cells, or PBMCs. Subjects who had been exposed to COVID-19, were actively infected with it, or had recovered from it provided the deeply sampled blood TCRbeta repertoires that made up the dataset. The sample metadata nearly always contained a de-identified subject ID, COVID-19 status, age in years and sex. The repertoires were made available in a free public database intended to serve as a resource for research on the immune response to SARS-CoV-2. The samples were drawn from two sources: the first 160 participants of the ongoing ImmuneRACE study, and 1,200 or so subjects contributed by 6 global collaborators. Where HLA class I and class II types were available, the types were taken from metadata supplied by the sample provider, not from assay-based typing. Summary of the overall study and its limitations: Clinical and demographic metadata were provided uncurated, with the amount varying by source and participant.

V and J lose 4 bases and 5 bases, and a span of 14 bases separates them. The germline V gene encodes CDR1 SGDLS and CDR2 YYNGEE. The CDR3 holds 14 amino acids from the cysteine to the phenylalanine. The retained sequence is limited to the CDR3, 42 bases, with the frame set at the first base. Each collaborating institution followed its own protocols to collect whole blood in K2EDTA tubes. For TCRbeta analysis, collaborators shipped samples as frozen whole blood, isolated PBMCs, or DNA extracted from either of those sample types. TCRbeta CDR3 regions were amplified from genomic DNA by means of the immunoSEQ Assay, a bias-controlled multiplex PCR. On the study's bioinformatics: The number of nucleated cells in each sample was estimated from the amplification of reference gene primers within the assay. Sequence reads were collapsed and filtered to measure the absolute abundance of every unique TCRbeta CDR3 rearrangement. For each sample, productive Simpson clonality was calculated as the square root of Simpson's diversity index across productive rearrangements. The source is immuneACCESS, and TCRdb retained only in-frame sequences with V and J called. Part of the clones is not carried over; for the studies checked, unresolved V genes explain less than half of this, and the remainder is unexplained. V and J calls and clone size are copied from that table; D and trimming were computed from the DNA. Across this sample there are about 74,000 clones, with around nine tenths seen only once. The top ten hold 1.5% of the sample.

The sample taken for sequencing was peripheral blood. The source of this sequence is a man aged 45-65 years with acute or convalescent COVID-19. This sequence uses TRBV9 and TRBJ2-3; TRBD1 is a weak D gene call, 6 bases matching. CDR3 region: CASSSTGLGDTQYF. The DNA is TGTGCCAGCAGCTCCACAGGGCTCGGAGATACGCAGTATTTT.